The 9 T cell receptor beta chains in this list originate from one sample, sequenced in a study of human T cells and chemical hapten exposure (dated by TCRdb to the early 2020s). Explained via the paper, the time point label denotes: patch test 2, 6 weeks after DPC sensitization. Interpreted using the paper, the treatment or condition label stands for: therapeutic diphenylcyclopropenone sensitization with weekly scalp DPC. Receptor libraries were prepared by RACE. Instrument on record: NextSeq 500. The public reads were reprocessed in TCRdb via fastp at Q25 and MiXCR, keeping in-frame beta chains. A single entry per CDR3 protein holds the most common genes and DNA from its merged rows. The sample table shows under 100,000 distinct CDR3 sequences, and 10% are seen once. The leading ten clones occupy more than 4% of the sample. The material was whole blood, obtained in connection with sensitization to the hapten diphenylcyclopropenone (DPC). These receptors were obtained from a woman aged 45-59 years with alopecia areata. Some clones in this sample may be carry-over from other donors' samples.

The sample holds many counts of this clonotype. The V and J genes are TRBV6-1 and TRBJ1-6; 8 bases agree with TRBD1. Losses at the gene ends were 6 bases for V and 7 bases for J; bases not matched to a gene: 5. The CDR3 sequence is 14 residues long. The germline gives CDR1 MNHNS, CDR2 SASEGT. The CDR3 here is CASRGTGRNSPLHF. DNA of the CDR3: TGTGCCAGCAGGGGGACAGGCAGAAATTCACCCCTCCACTTT.

This clonotype was seen repeatedly, ten times or more. The V call is TRBV2, the J call TRBJ2-4; tentatively, D is TRBD1 or TRBD2 (5 bases each). The CDR3 loop spans 12 amino acids. V was pared by 6 bases and J by 15 bases, with 18 bases between. Germline V gene sequence: CDR1 SNHLY, CDR2 FYNNEI. Here the CDR3 reads CASRGDAYPMYF. The DNA for the CDR3 is TGTGCCAGCAGGGGGGACGCCTATCCGATGTACTTC.

The V and J genes are TRBV20-1 and TRBJ1-6; D gene unclear. V was clipped by 7 bases and J by 0 bases, with 10 bases between them. In germline, CDR1 is DFQATT, CDR2 SNEGSKA (reference sequence). The CDR3 runs to 14 residues. This CDR3 reads CSGQVYSYNSPLHF. The CDR3 DNA follows: TGCAGTGGTCAGGTGTACTCCTATAATTCACCCCTCCACTTT.

Many counts were recorded for this clonotype. This chain links TRBV6-5 with TRBJ1-6, with D hard to call. Germline CDR1 reads MNHEY; CDR2 reads SVGAGI. The CDR3 covers 16 residues. V was clipped by 7 bases and J by 1 base, with 14 bases between them. The CDR3 DNA reads TGTGCCAGCACCTACAAGGCAAATTCCTATAATTCACCCCTCCACTTT. Encoded protein: CASTYKANSYNSPLHF.

This clonotype appeared many times. This chain connects TRBV18 to TRBJ1-1; D gene ambiguous. Trimming left V 2 bases short and J 1 base short, with 11 bases between. This CDR3 comprises 15 residues. The germline CDR1 and CDR2 sequences are KGHSH and LQKENI. The CDR3 DNA is TGTGCCAGCTCACCAGGGGTACGAGAGAACACTGAAGCTTTCTTT. Protein sequence: CASSPGVRENTEAFF.

V usage is TRBV10-3 and J usage is TRBJ2-3, with TRBD2 matching 10 bases. Trimming removed 2 bases from V and 4 bases from J; junction bases left unmatched: 3. Germline V lookup: CDR1 ENHRY, CDR2 SYGVKD. CDR3 length equals 15 residues. In DNA, the CDR3 is TGTGCCATCAGTGAGGGACTAGCGGAATCAGATACGCAGTATTTT. Amino acids: CAISEGLAESDTQYF.

This clonotype was observed a few times. The rearrangement links TRBV12-3 or TRBV12-4 to TRBJ2-3, with 7 nucleotides matching TRBD1. The ends lost 7 bases at V and 2 bases at J; junction bases unmatched: 9. The CDR3 consists of 15 residues. CDR3 region: CASTNDRVVTDTQYF. The CDR3 DNA sequence: TGTGCCAGCACCAATGACAGGGTCGTCACAGATACGCAGTATTTT.

This clonotype has at least ten counts. The chain has TRBV18 and TRBJ1-5; D not certain. Germline CDR1 reads KGHSH; CDR2 reads LQKENI. Trimming cost V 1 base and J 1 base, with 8 bases left between them. CDR3 length: 15 residues. Here the CDR3 DNA reads TGTGCCAGCTCACCACTGGGGAAGAGCAATCAGCCCCAGCATTTT. This gives the protein CASSPLGKSNQPQHF.

In its sample, this clonotype was seen a few times. The J gene is TRBJ1-6, the V gene TRBV9; the D is unclear. Trimming pared 7 bases from V and 8 bases from J, leaving 19 bases between. Germline V gene data show CDR1 as SGDLS and CDR2 as YYNGEE. The CDR3 sequence is 15 residues long. DNA of the CDR3: TGTGCCAGCGGTCCGGAGGGTGATTCTTATTCACCCCTCCACTTT. It is translated as CASGPEGDSYSPLHF.